This T cell receptor (beta chain) was found in a study of a mutant IDH1 vaccine in newly diagnosed glioma. Measured with immunoSEQ multiplex PCR; TCRdb has only the in-frame clones, and not every one. The table shows about 42,000 clones, with 70% to 90% occurring only once. To note about this clone: The target antigen is unknown.

As for time point: week 5, during vaccination. All doses held 300 ug of mutant IDH1 20-mer peptide, with topical imiquimod. Germline V lookup: CDR1 MDHEN, CDR2 SYDVKM. V was trimmed by 5 bases and J by 7 bases, leaving 11 bases between them. The CDR3 totals 13 residues. This chain uses TRBV28 with TRBJ1-4; D unclear. This material consisted of PBMCs, taken from a glioma patient whose treatment included an IDH1 peptide vaccine. This TCR derives from a middle-aged man with glioma. CDR3 bases: TGTGCCAGCAGTCCGACACCCCCTGAAAAACTGTTTTTT. This codes for CASSPTPPEKLFF.